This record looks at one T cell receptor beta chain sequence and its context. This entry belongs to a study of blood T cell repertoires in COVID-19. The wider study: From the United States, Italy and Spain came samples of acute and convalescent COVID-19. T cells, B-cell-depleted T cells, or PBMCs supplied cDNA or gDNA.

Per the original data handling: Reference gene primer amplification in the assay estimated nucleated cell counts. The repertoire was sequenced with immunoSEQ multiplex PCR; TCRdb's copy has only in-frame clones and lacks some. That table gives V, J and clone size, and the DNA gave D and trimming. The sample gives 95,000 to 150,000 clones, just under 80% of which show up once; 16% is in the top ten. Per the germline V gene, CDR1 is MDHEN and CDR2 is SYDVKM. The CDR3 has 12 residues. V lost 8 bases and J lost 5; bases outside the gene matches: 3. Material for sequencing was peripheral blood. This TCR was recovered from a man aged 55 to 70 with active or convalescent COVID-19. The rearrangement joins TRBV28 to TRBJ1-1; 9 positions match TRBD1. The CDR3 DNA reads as TGTGCCAGCTCGACAGGGGGGACTGAAGCTTTCTTT. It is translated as CASSTGGTEAFF.